Listed below are T cell receptor beta chains from one sample, sequenced in a study of T cells in Graves' hyperthyroidism and ophthalmopathy. One entry per CDR3 protein results from TCRdb running MiXCR on the multiplex PCR reads. This sample yields about 600,000 distinct CDR3 sequences, of which more than 13% are seen a single time; roughly 7% belongs to the top ten. Material: blood. These receptors were obtained from a woman between 18 and 29 years old with Graves' ophthalmopathy. Each CDR3 is given with its conserved first and last residue. Each record gives: V gene, J gene, clone size, CDR3 length, D gene, CDR3 protein, CDR3 DNA. A D gene is named only where the DNA matches it firmly. Clone size is not always given. Where it is, it says once, few, many or a class for expanded clones.

v_call: TRBV5-1; j_call: TRBJ2-3; clone_size: -; cdr3_length: 16; d_call: -; cdr3_aa: CASSIGGLGGTDTQYF; cdr3_nt: TGCGCCAGCAGTATAGGTGGGCTTGGGGGCACAGATACGCAGTATTTT
v_call: TRBV6-1; j_call: TRBJ1-2; clone_size: few; cdr3_length: 12; d_call: -; cdr3_aa: CASRQGADGYTF; cdr3_nt: TGTGCCAGCAGACAAGGGGCCGACGGCTACACCTTC
v_call: TRBV7-8; j_call: TRBJ2-1; clone_size: many; cdr3_length: 15; d_call: -; cdr3_aa: CASSLREPGVNEQFF; cdr3_nt: TGTGCCAGCAGCCTCCGTGAGCCCGGGGTAAATGAGCAGTTCTTC
v_call: TRBV18; j_call: TRBJ1-2; clone_size: -; cdr3_length: 14; d_call: -; cdr3_aa: CASSPGTSERGYTF; cdr3_nt: TGTGCCAGCTCACCCGGGACCTCCGAGAGAGGCTACACCTTC
v_call: TRBV2; j_call: TRBJ2-3; clone_size: -; cdr3_length: 15; d_call: TRBD2; cdr3_aa: CASLLAGGPTDTQYF; cdr3_nt: TGTGCCAGCTTGCTAGCGGGAGGGCCCACAGATACGCAGTATTTT
v_call: TRBV29-1; j_call: TRBJ2-1; clone_size: few; cdr3_length: 20; d_call: -; cdr3_aa: CSVEKESGTVAPNWYNEQFF; cdr3_nt: TGCAGCGTTGAAAAGGAGAGTGGGACGGTTGCCCCAAATTGGTACAATGAGCAGTTCTTC
v_call: TRBV6-5; j_call: TRBJ2-5; clone_size: -; cdr3_length: 15; d_call: -; cdr3_aa: CASSYSGRGGETQYF; cdr3_nt: TGTGCCAGCAGTTACTCGGGGCGGGGTGGAGAGACCCAGTACTTC
v_call: TRBV27; j_call: TRBJ2-1; clone_size: many; cdr3_length: 13; d_call: -; cdr3_aa: CASSLGLNNEQFF; cdr3_nt: TGTGCCAGCAGTTTGGGTTTAAACAATGAGCAGTTCTTC
v_call: TRBV11-3; j_call: TRBJ2-1; clone_size: many; cdr3_length: 15; d_call: TRBD2; cdr3_aa: CASSLSSGSTDEQFF; cdr3_nt: TGTGCCAGCAGCTTAAGTAGCGGGAGTACCGATGAGCAGTTCTTC
v_call: TRBV4-1; j_call: TRBJ1-5; clone_size: -; cdr3_length: 17; d_call: -; cdr3_aa: CVSSQGNPWYSNQPQHF; cdr3_nt: TGCGTCAGCAGCCAAGGGAATCCATGGTATAGCAATCAGCCCCAGCATTTT
v_call: TRBV2; j_call: TRBJ2-3; clone_size: many; cdr3_length: 16; d_call: TRBD2; cdr3_aa: CASRDLAGGRTDTQYF; cdr3_nt: TGTGCCAGCAGGGACCTAGCGGGAGGGCGGACAGATACGCAGTATTTT
v_call: TRBV10-3; j_call: TRBJ2-1; clone_size: many; cdr3_length: 15; d_call: TRBD1; cdr3_aa: CAISRDRGGFNEQFF; cdr3_nt: TGTGCCATCAGTCGGGACAGGGGCGGCTTTAATGAGCAGTTCTTC
v_call: TRBV7-9; j_call: TRBJ1-1; clone_size: few; cdr3_length: 15; d_call: TRBD1; cdr3_aa: CASSLIGGLSTEAFF; cdr3_nt: TGTGCCAGCAGCTTAATAGGGGGCTTAAGCACTGAAGCTTTCTTT
v_call: TRBV27; j_call: TRBJ1-1; clone_size: -; cdr3_length: 15; d_call: -; cdr3_aa: CASSFSNRANTEAFF; cdr3_nt: TGTGCCAGCAGTTTTTCGAACAGGGCGAACACTGAAGCTTTCTTT
v_call: TRBV4-2; j_call: TRBJ2-1; clone_size: many; cdr3_length: 13; d_call: -; cdr3_aa: CASSQDETALAFF; cdr3_nt: TGTGCCAGCAGCCAAGATGAAACCGCCTTAGCGTTCTTC
v_call: TRBV24-1; j_call: TRBJ2-5; clone_size: -; cdr3_length: 15; d_call: TRBD1; cdr3_aa: CATSVPGQGEETQYF; cdr3_nt: TGTGCCACCAGTGTCCCGGGACAGGGGGAAGAGACCCAGTACTTC
v_call: TRBV4-3; j_call: TRBJ2-2; clone_size: -; cdr3_length: 13; d_call: -; cdr3_aa: CASSQLRPGELFF; cdr3_nt: TGCGCCAGCAGCCAACTTAGACCCGGGGAGCTGTTTTTT
v_call: TRBV12-5; j_call: TRBJ2-1; clone_size: few; cdr3_length: 16; d_call: -; cdr3_aa: CASGLGPSHSYNEQFF; cdr3_nt: TGTGCTAGTGGTTTGGGGCCTTCCCACTCCTACAATGAGCAGTTCTTC
v_call: TRBV5-1; j_call: TRBJ2-2; clone_size: -; cdr3_length: 16; d_call: TRBD1; cdr3_aa: CASSSGGTGPTGELFF; cdr3_nt: TGCGCCAGCAGCAGCGGTGGGACAGGGCCCACCGGGGAGCTGTTTTTT
v_call: TRBV20-1; j_call: TRBJ2-4; clone_size: -; cdr3_length: 15; d_call: TRBD1; cdr3_aa: CSAAGTGGAKNIQYF; cdr3_nt: TGCAGTGCCGCCGGGACAGGGGGGGCCAAAAACATTCAGTACTTC
v_call: TRBV4-3; j_call: TRBJ2-3; clone_size: many; cdr3_length: 16; d_call: -; cdr3_aa: CASSQVSDLGTNTQYF; cdr3_nt: TGCGCCAGCAGCCAAGTAAGCGACCTTGGCACAAATACGCAGTATTTT
v_call: TRBV20-1; j_call: TRBJ2-1; clone_size: many; cdr3_length: 14; d_call: TRBD2; cdr3_aa: CSLAGGRPYNEQFF; cdr3_nt: TGCAGTTTAGCGGGTGGGAGACCCTACAATGAGCAGTTCTTC
v_call: TRBV2; j_call: TRBJ1-5; clone_size: many; cdr3_length: 15; d_call: TRBD1; cdr3_aa: CASRGTGFSNQPQHF; cdr3_nt: TGTGCCAGCAGAGGGACAGGGTTTAGCAATCAGCCCCAGCATTTT
v_call: TRBV10-3; j_call: TRBJ2-3; clone_size: -; cdr3_length: 16; d_call: TRBD2; cdr3_aa: CAISVTSGRASDTQYF; cdr3_nt: TGTGCCATCAGTGTTACTAGCGGGAGGGCCTCAGATACGCAGTATTTT
v_call: TRBV19; j_call: TRBJ1-5; clone_size: many; cdr3_length: 17; d_call: TRBD1; cdr3_aa: CASNYAEGARGNQPQHF; cdr3_nt: TGTGCCAGTAACTATGCCGAGGGGGCGCGGGGCAATCAGCCCCAGCATTTT
v_call: TRBV12-3/TRBV12-4; j_call: TRBJ2-7; clone_size: many; cdr3_length: 15; d_call: TRBD2; cdr3_aa: CASSLMEGLAYEQYF; cdr3_nt: TGTGCCAGCAGCTTGATGGAGGGACTAGCCTACGAGCAGTACTTC
v_call: TRBV28; j_call: TRBJ2-1; clone_size: many; cdr3_length: 12; d_call: -; cdr3_aa: CASSLRGTEQFF; cdr3_nt: TGTGCCAGCAGTTTACGGGGGACTGAGCAGTTCTTC
v_call: TRBV20-1; j_call: TRBJ1-2; clone_size: once; cdr3_length: 14; d_call: -; cdr3_aa: CSAPGKGDGYGYTF; cdr3_nt: TGCAGTGCTCCCGGGAAGGGGGACGGGTATGGCTACACCTTC
v_call: TRBV6-1; j_call: TRBJ2-7; clone_size: many; cdr3_length: 13; d_call: -; cdr3_aa: CASRRDLGYEQYF; cdr3_nt: TGTGCCAGCCGGCGGGACTTGGGCTACGAGCAGTACTTC
v_call: TRBV6-2/TRBV6-3; j_call: TRBJ2-7; clone_size: many; cdr3_length: 17; d_call: TRBD2; cdr3_aa: CASSYDPRLAGPYEQYF; cdr3_nt: TGTGCCAGCAGCTACGACCCGCGACTAGCGGGACCCTACGAGCAGTACTTC
v_call: TRBV10-3; j_call: TRBJ2-5; clone_size: many; cdr3_length: 13; d_call: -; cdr3_aa: CATWGGRSETQYF; cdr3_nt: TGTGCCACATGGGGGGGGCGATCGGAGACCCAGTACTTC
v_call: TRBV29-1; j_call: TRBJ2-1; clone_size: -; cdr3_length: 11; d_call: -; cdr3_aa: CSVGTHNEQFF; cdr3_nt: TGCAGCGTTGGTACCCACAATGAGCAGTTCTTC
v_call: TRBV5-6; j_call: TRBJ1-3; clone_size: many; cdr3_length: 15; d_call: TRBD1; cdr3_aa: CASSPDDRAGNTIYF; cdr3_nt: TGTGCCAGCAGCCCCGATGACAGGGCTGGAAACACCATATATTTT
v_call: TRBV6-4; j_call: TRBJ2-2; clone_size: few; cdr3_length: 13; d_call: -; cdr3_aa: CASSDSLSGELFF; cdr3_nt: TGTGCCAGCAGTGACTCCTTAAGCGGGGAGCTGTTTTTT
v_call: TRBV9; j_call: TRBJ2-5; clone_size: -; cdr3_length: 17; d_call: TRBD2; cdr3_aa: CASSVTLSGGAEETQYF; cdr3_nt: TGTGCCAGCAGCGTTACCCTTTCGGGAGGCGCCGAAGAGACCCAGTACTTC
v_call: TRBV4-3; j_call: TRBJ2-7; clone_size: -; cdr3_length: 15; d_call: -; cdr3_aa: CASSQERQASYEQYF; cdr3_nt: TGCGCCAGCAGCCAAGAGAGGCAGGCTTCCTACGAGCAGTACTTC
v_call: TRBV27; j_call: TRBJ1-2; clone_size: many; cdr3_length: 14; d_call: -; cdr3_aa: CASRKDYPNYGYTF; cdr3_nt: TGTGCCAGCAGGAAAGATTACCCTAACTATGGCTACACCTTC
v_call: TRBV29-1; j_call: TRBJ1-1; clone_size: -; cdr3_length: 14; d_call: TRBD1; cdr3_aa: CSIDRGSMNTEAFF; cdr3_nt: TGCAGCATCGACAGGGGATCAATGAACACTGAAGCTTTCTTT
v_call: TRBV5-1; j_call: TRBJ2-7; clone_size: many; cdr3_length: 13; d_call: -; cdr3_aa: CASSLETTRDQYF; cdr3_nt: TGCGCCAGCAGCTTGGAGACGACACGAGATCAGTACTTC
v_call: TRBV6-2/TRBV6-3; j_call: TRBJ2-7; clone_size: many; cdr3_length: 13; d_call: TRBD1; cdr3_aa: CASSVDRGYEQYF; cdr3_nt: TGTGCCAGCAGCGTCGACAGGGGGTACGAGCAGTACTTC
v_call: TRBV20-1; j_call: TRBJ2-3; clone_size: many; cdr3_length: 15; d_call: TRBD1; cdr3_aa: CSARAGQGYTDTQYF; cdr3_nt: TGCAGTGCTAGGGCCGGACAGGGGTACACAGATACGCAGTATTTT
v_call: TRBV9; j_call: TRBJ2-1; clone_size: few; cdr3_length: 13; d_call: -; cdr3_aa: CASSVDLGNEQFF; cdr3_nt: TGTGCCAGCAGCGTAGATCTAGGTAATGAGCAGTTCTTC